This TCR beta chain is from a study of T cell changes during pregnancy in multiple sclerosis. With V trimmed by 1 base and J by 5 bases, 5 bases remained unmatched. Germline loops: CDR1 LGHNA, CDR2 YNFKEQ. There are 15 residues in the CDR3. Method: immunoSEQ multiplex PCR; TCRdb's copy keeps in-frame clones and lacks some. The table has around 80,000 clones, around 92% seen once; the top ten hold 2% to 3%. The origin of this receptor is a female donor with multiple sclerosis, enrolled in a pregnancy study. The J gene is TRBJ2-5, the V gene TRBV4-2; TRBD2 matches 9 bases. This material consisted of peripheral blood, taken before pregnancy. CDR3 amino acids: CASSQGGSGSETQYF. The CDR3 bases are TGTGCCAGCAGCCAAGGGGGTAGCGGGAGTGAGACCCAGTACTTC.